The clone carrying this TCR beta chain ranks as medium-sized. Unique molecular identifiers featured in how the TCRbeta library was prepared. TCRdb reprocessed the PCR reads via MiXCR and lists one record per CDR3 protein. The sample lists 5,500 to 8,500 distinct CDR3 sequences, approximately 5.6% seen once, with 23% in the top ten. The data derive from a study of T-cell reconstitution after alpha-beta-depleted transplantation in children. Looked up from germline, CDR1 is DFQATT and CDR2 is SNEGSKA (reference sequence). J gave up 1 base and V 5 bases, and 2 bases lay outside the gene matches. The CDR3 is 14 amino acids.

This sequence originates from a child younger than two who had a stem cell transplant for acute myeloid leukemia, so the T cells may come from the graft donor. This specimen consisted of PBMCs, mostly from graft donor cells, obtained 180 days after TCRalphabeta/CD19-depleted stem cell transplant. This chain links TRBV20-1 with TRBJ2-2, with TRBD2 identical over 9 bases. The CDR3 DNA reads TGCAGTGCTGAGACTAGCGGGAACACCGGGGAGCTGTTTTTT. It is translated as CSAETSGNTGELFF.